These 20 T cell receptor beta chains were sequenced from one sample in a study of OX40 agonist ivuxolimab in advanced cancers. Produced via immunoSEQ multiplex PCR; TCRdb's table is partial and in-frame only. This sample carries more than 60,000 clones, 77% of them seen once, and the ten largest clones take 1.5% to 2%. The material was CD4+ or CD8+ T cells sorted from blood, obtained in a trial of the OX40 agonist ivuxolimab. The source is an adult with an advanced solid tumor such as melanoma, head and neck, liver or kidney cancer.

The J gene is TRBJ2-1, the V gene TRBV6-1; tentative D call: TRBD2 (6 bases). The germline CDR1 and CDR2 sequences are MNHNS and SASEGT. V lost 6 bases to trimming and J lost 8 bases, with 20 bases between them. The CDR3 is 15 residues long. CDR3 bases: TGTGCCAGCAGAACCGGGAGAGCCCACGCCGATGAGCAGTTCTTC. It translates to CASRTGRAHADEQFF.

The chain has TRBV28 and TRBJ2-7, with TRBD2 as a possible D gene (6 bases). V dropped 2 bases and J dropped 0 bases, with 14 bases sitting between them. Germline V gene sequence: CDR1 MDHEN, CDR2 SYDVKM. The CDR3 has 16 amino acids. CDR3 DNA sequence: TGTGCCAGCAGTTTACGATGGGGGGAGTACTCCTACGAGCAGTACTTC. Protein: CASSLRWGEYSYEQYF.

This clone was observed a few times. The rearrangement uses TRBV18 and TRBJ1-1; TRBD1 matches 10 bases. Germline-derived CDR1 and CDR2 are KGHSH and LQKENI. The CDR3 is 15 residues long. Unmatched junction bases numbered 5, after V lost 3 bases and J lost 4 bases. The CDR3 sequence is CASSPRRDRGTEAFF. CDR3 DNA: TGTGCCAGCTCACCCCGCCGGGACAGGGGCACTGAAGCTTTCTTT.

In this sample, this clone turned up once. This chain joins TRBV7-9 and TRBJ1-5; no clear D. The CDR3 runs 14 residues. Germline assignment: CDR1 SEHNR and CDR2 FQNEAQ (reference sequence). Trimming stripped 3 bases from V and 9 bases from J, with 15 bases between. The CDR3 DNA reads TGTGCCAGCAGCTTTTTGGGGAATGGTTCGCCCCAGCATTTT. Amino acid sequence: CASSFLGNGSPQHF.

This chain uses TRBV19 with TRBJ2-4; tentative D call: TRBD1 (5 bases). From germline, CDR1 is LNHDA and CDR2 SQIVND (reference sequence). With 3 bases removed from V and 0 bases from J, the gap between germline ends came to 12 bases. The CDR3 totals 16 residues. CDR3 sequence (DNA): TGTGCCAGTAGTATTCACAGGACACTAGCCAAAAACATTCAGTACTTC. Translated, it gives CASSIHRTLAKNIQYF.

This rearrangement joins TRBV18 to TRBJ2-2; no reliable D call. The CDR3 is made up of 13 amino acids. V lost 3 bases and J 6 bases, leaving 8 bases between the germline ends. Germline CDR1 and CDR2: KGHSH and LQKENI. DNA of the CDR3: TGTGCCAGCTCACCGATACCAGCCGGGGAGCTGTTTTTT. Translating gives CASSPIPAGELFF. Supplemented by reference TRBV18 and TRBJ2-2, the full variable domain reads NAGVMQNPRHLVRRRGQEARLRCSPMKGHSHVYWYRQLPEEGLKFMVYLQKENIIDESGMPKERFSAEFPKEGPSILRIQQVVRGDSAAYFCASSPIPAGELFFGEGSRLTVL.

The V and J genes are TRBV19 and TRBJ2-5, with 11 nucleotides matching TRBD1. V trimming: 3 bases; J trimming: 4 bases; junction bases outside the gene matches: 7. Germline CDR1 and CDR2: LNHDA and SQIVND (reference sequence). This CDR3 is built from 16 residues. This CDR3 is CASSIGGQGAGETQYF. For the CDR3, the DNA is TGTGCCAGTAGTATTGGAGGACAGGGGGCGGGAGAGACCCAGTACTTC.

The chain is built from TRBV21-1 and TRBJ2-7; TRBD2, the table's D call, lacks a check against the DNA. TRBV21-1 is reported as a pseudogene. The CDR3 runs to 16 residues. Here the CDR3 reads CASSTTKTSGSYEQYF. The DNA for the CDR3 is TGTGCCAGCAGCACCACGAAGACTAGCGGGTCCTACGAGCAGTACTTC.

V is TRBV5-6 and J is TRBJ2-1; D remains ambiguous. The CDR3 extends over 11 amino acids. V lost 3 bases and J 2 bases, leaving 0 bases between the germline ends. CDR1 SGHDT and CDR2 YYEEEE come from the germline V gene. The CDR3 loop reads CASSSYNEQFF. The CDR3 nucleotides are TGTGCCAGCAGCTCCTACAATGAGCAGTTCTTC.

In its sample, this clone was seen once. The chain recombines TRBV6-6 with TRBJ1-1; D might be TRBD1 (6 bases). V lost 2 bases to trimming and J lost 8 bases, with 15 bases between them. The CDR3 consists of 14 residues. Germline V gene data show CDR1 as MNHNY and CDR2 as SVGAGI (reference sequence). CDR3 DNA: TGTGCCAGCAGTTACGGTCGGGGGCCGAGGGAAGCTTTCTTT. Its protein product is CASSYGRGPREAFF.

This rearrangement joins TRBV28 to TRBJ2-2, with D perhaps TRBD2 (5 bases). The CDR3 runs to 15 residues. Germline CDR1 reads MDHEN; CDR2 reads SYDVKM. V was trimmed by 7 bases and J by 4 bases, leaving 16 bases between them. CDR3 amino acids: CASTSSGEGTGELFF. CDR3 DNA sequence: TGTGCCAGCACCTCATCCGGGGAAGGCACCGGGGAGCTGTTTTTT. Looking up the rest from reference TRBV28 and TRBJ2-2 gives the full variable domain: DVKVTQSSRYLVKRTGEKVFLECVQDMDHENMFWYRQDPGLGLRLIYFSYDVKMKEKGDIPEGYSVSREKKERFSLILESASTNQTSMYLCASTSSGEGTGELFFGEGSRLTVL.

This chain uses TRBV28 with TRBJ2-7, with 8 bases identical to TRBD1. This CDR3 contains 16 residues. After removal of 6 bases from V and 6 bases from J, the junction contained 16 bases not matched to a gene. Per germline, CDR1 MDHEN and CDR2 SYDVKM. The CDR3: CASSPNPGGLGREQYF. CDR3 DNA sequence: TGTGCCAGCAGCCCAAACCCAGGGGGCTTAGGGCGCGAGCAGTACTTC. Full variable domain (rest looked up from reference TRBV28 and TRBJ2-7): DVKVTQSSRYLVKRTGEKVFLECVQDMDHENMFWYRQDPGLGLRLIYFSYDVKMKEKGDIPEGYSVSREKKERFSLILESASTNQTSMYLCASSPNPGGLGREQYFGPGTRLTVT.

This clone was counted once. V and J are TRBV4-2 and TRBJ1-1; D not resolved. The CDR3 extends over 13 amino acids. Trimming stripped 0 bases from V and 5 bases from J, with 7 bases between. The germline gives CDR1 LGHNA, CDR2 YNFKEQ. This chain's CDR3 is CASSQEQRTEAFF. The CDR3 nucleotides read TGTGCCAGCAGCCAAGAACAGAGGACTGAAGCTTTCTTT.

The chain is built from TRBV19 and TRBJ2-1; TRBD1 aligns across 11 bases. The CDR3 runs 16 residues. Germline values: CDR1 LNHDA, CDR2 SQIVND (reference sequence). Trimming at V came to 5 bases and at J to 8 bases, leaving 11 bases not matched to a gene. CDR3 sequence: CASSLRDRGLRDEQFF. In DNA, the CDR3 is TGTGCCAGTAGTCTCCGGGACAGGGGGTTGAGAGATGAGCAGTTCTTC.

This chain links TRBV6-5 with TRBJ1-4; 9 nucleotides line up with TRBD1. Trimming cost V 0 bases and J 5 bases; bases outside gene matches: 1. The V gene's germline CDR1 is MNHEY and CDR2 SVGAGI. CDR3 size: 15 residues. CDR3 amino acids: CASSYSGTGNEKLFF. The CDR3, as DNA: TGTGCCAGCAGTTACTCGGGGACAGGGAATGAAAAACTGTTTTTT.

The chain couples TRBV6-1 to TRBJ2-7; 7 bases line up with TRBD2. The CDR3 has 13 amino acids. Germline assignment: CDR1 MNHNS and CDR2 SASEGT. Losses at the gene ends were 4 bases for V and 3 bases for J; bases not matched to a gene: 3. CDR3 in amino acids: CASSVGGSYEQYF. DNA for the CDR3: TGTGCCAGCAGTGTAGGCGGGAGCTACGAGCAGTACTTC.

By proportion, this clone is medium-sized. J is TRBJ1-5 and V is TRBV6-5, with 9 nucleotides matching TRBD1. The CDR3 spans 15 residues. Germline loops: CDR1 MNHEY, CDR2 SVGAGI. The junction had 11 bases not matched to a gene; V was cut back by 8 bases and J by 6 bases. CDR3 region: CASGRPGQGSQPQHF. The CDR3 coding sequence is TGTGCCAGCGGAAGACCGGGACAGGGTTCTCAGCCCCAGCATTTT.

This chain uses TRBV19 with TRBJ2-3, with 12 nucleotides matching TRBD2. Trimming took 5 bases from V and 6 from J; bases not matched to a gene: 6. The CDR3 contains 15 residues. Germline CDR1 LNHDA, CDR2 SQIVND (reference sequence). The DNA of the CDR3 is TGTGCCAGTAGTCGGCCTAGCGGGGGGGCTGATACGCAGTATTTT. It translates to CASSRPSGGADTQYF.

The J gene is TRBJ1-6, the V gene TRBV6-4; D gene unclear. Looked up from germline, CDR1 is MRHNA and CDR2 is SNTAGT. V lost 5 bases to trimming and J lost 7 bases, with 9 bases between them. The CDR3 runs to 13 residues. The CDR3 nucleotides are TGTGCCAGCAGTCCGACGGTCAATTCACCCCTCCACTTT. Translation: CASSPTVNSPLHF.

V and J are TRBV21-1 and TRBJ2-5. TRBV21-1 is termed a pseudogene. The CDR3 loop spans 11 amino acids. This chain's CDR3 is CASGRQETQYF. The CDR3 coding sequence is TGTGCCAGCGGAAGACAAGAGACCCAGTACTTC.